This T cell receptor beta chain was obtained from a study of human T cells and chemical hapten exposure (dated by TCRdb to about 2021). Describing the broader study: For sensitization, 2% DPC in acetone was applied to a roughly 2 cm by roughly 2 cm area of upper inner arm skin. Alopecia areata with under or over 50% scalp involvement, alopecia totalis and alopecia universalis were represented in the patient cohort, which was mostly female. Patient blood was sampled pre-sensitization (week 0) and at 2, 6 and about 24 weeks after DPC sensitization. For TCR sequencing, blood came from about 28 alopecia patients at anywhere from one to four time points (pre-sensitization, 2, 6 and 24 weeks). Throughout the roughly 26-week study period, patients were also given weekly therapeutic DPC doses on the scalp. Libraries were pooled for sequencing, and per-sample TCR yields varied mainly because of small differences in library volumes within the pool. The study tracked peripheral blood TCR repertoire changes in vivo during primary and secondary sensitization to the hapten diphenylcyclopropenone (DPC) in alopecia patients. Patch testing was done on the upper back using Finn chambers containing 0.01% DPC, and results were scored after 6 days according to International Contact Dermatitis Research Group standards. Broad study findings and their caveats: No change with DPC sensitization was found in the number of TCRs above 1 in 1000 frequency, and no evidence of global repertoire structure alterations was found. After repeated subsampling, changes were observed in the strength of the expansion versus patch-test correlation and in the threshold at which the correlation became significant. Expanded TCRs formed significantly more large CDR3 similarity clusters than pre-sensitization or healthy control sets, consistent with antigen-driven responses. A positive correlation was found between the number of PT1 expanded TCRs and patch test score, with significance reached at thresholds 8, 16 and 32 but not 4. Alopecia, a presumed autoimmune disease, was present in all patients, so the immune response of the patients might differ from that of healthy individuals.

The time point label here, explained by the study, means: patch test 2, 6 weeks after DPC sensitization. The treatment or condition label, as the study defines it: therapeutic diphenylcyclopropenone sensitization with weekly scalp DPC. At every patch-test visit, the blood draw took place before the patch test was put on. Patients were considered eligible if aged 18 to 70, diagnosed with alopecia and deemed suitable for DPC therapy, and patients were excluded if pregnant. Total RNA was isolated from unfractionated whole blood collected in Tempus Blood RNA tubes. Libraries were constructed by RACE. The sample was run on a NextSeq 500. During library preparation, unique molecular identifiers were attached to individual cDNA molecules so that TCRs could be counted quantitatively and reproducibly. Each blood RNA sample was used to sequence both TCR alpha and TCR beta chains. The original methods were these. A median of around 96,000 TCRs per sample was observed, with a range of 23,224 to 690,600. V, J and CDR3 annotation of the TCR reads was performed with the Decombinator software suite. For PS versus PT1 abundance plots, all samples were subsampled to the same number of TCRs (28,000). Expanded TCRs were defined as absent before sensitization and observed at least eight times at the 2-week time point. The public reads were run again by TCRdb, first through fastp at Q25 and then through MiXCR, and only productive beta chains were kept. Each record represents a unique CDR3 protein, reported with the most common genes and DNA among its rows. It is TCRdb's table, rather than the study itself, that gives the V and J calls and clone size. Counted in this sample were about 26,000 distinct CDR3 sequences; around a tenth of them appeared once. About 6.6% of the sample comes from the top ten.

This clonotype was found many times. Its antigen remains unidentified. No per-base quality is available; no much larger clone lies one base away. Clipping removes 3 bases from V and 2 bases from J, with 8 as the unmatched junction base count. CDR1 SQVTM and CDR2 ANQGSEA were looked up in the germline V gene. The CDR3, from cysteine to phenylalanine, totals 15 residues. Of the read, only the CDR3 DNA is kept; its 45 bases are in frame from base 1. This sample comprised whole blood, obtained in connection with sensitization to the hapten diphenylcyclopropenone (DPC). This receptor was obtained from a man in his thirties or forties with alopecia areata. Some clones in this sample may be carry-over from other donors' samples. The chain is assembled from TRBV29-1 and TRBJ2-3; the junction holds 7 bases that match TRBD2. CDR3 protein: CSVDRPAGFTDTQYF. The nucleotides read TGCAGCGTTGACAGACCAGCGGGATTCACAGATACGCAGTATTTT.